These 24 T cell receptor beta chains were all obtained from the same sample, sequenced in a study of prognosis after radiotherapy for stage I lung cancer. TCR beta CDR3 was amplified from genomic DNA by two-round multiplex PCR. Round one of PCR was performed, and it used primers specific to each TRBV and TRBJ gene. TCRdb reprocessed the multiplex PCR reads with MiXCR, giving one entry per CDR3 protein. The sample yields fewer than 25,000 distinct CDR3 sequences, 35% to 45% seen once. This material consisted of PBMCs, taken before or after stereotactic body radiation therapy (not recorded which). These TCRs come from a donor over 45 with non-small cell lung cancer.

This clonotype has a count of ten or more. This chain uses TRBV5-5 with TRBJ1-6; D is unresolved. The CDR3 totals 17 residues. Germline V gene data show CDR1 as SGHKS and CDR2 as YYEKEE (reference sequence). Trimming removed 1 base at V and 3 bases at J, with 14 bases between. The CDR3 DNA follows: TGTGCCAGCAGCTTGATATTTGCTCCCAGCTATAATTCACCCCTCCACTTT. As protein: CASSLIFAPSYNSPLHF.

As for this clonotype: This may come from a read error, since a much larger clone is one base off. This sequence joins TRBV6-2 or TRBV6-3 and TRBJ1-4; D perhaps matches TRBD1 (6 bases). CDR3 length equals 16 residues. Trimming took 5 bases from V and 9 from J, leaving 22 bases between them. The V gene's germline CDR1 is MNHEY and CDR2 SVGEGT. DNA for the CDR3: TGTGCCAGCAGTGACAACGTGTGGACAGCTACCAAAAAACTGTTTTTT. Translated, it gives CASSDNVWTATKKLFF.

This sequence joins TRBV27 and TRBJ2-1; the D gene is possibly TRBD1 (6 bases). This CDR3 contains 17 residues. Germline V lookup: CDR1 MNHEY, CDR2 SMNVEV (reference sequence). Trimming took 5 bases from V and 7 from J, leaving 24 bases between them. CDR3 sequence reads: CASSQPTGQGRSNEQFF. The CDR3 bases are TGTGCCAGCAGTCAACCCACGGGGCAGGGGCGGTCAAATGAGCAGTTCTTC.

Notes on this clonotype: This likely traces to a read error, being one base from a far larger clone. The chain links TRBV6-2 or TRBV6-3 to TRBJ1-5; D is unresolved. This CDR3 has 13 amino acids. Germline lookup yields CDR1 MNHEY and CDR2 SVGEGT. V lost 6 bases to trimming and J lost 4 bases, with 10 bases between them. CDR3 protein: CASRTHQNQPQHF. The CDR3 region has the DNA TGTGCCAGCAGGACTCATCAAAATCAGCCCCAGCATTTT.

This clonotype came up many times. This chain joins TRBV19 and TRBJ2-7; maybe TRBD1 (5 bases). CDR1 is LNHDA, CDR2 SQIVND, per germline (reference sequence). The V and J ends lost 4 bases and 4 bases respectively, with 5 bases between them. The CDR3 contains 11 residues. The CDR3 coding sequence is TGTGCCAGTAGTAAGGGGTACGAGCAGTACTTC. It translates to CASSKGYEQYF.

Comments on this clonotype: A read error is likely here: a far larger clone is one base away. The chain carries TRBV10-3 and TRBJ2-1; perhaps TRBD2 as D (7 bases). Germline CDR1 ENHRY, CDR2 SYGVKD. The CDR3 has 15 residues. The CDR3 DNA reads as TGTGCCAGCAGTTACGAGTACAGGGAGGGGCATGAGCAGTTATTC. It codes for CASSYEYREGHEQLF.

This chain joins TRBV12-3 or TRBV12-4 and TRBJ2-2; maybe TRBD2 (6 bases). CDR3 length equals 16 residues. The germline V and J ends were trimmed by 7 bases and 5 bases, with 20 bases remaining between them. The CDR3 reads CASKRASQTGTGELFF. DNA for the CDR3: TGTGCCAGCAAGCGGGCATCCCAAACAGGAACCGGGGAGCTGTTTTTT.

In regard to this clonotype: A far larger clone is one base from this, pointing to a likely read error. The chain links TRBV30 to TRBJ2-5, with 11 bases aligning to TRBD2. The J call may be in error: the DNA end matches TRBJ2-1 better. The CDR3 spans 14 residues. Per the germline V gene, CDR1 is GTSNPN and CDR2 is SVGIG (reference sequence). As DNA, the CDR3 is TGTGCCTGGAGTCCGGGACTAGCGGCAGGGGCTCAGTTCTTC. Encoded protein: CAWSPGLAAGAQFF.

This clonotype showed up many times. The rearrangement uses TRBV28 and TRBJ1-5; D is unresolved. V lost 2 bases to trimming and J lost 0 bases, with 2 bases between them. The CDR3 length is 13 residues. CDR1 is MDHEN and CDR2 is SYDVKM in the germline V gene. The CDR3 here is CASSLTSNQPQHF. CDR3 coding DNA: TGTGCCAGCAGTTTAACTAGCAATCAGCCCCAGCATTTT.

V gene TRBV12-3 or TRBV12-4 combines with J gene TRBJ1-5, with unresolved D. V dropped 6 bases and J dropped 1 base, with 10 bases sitting between them. The CDR3 extends over 14 amino acids. CDR3 sequence reads: CASSRLESNQPQHF. CDR3 sequence (DNA): TGTGCCAGCAGCCGACTGGAAAGCAATCAGCCCCAGCATTTT.

This sequence joins TRBV20-1 and TRBJ1-1; D is perhaps TRBD1 (5 bases). Germline CDR1 is DFQATT and CDR2 is SNEGSKA (reference sequence). This CDR3 contains 11 residues. V lost 1 base and J 6 bases, leaving 6 bases between the germline ends. The CDR3 here is CSARGGAEAFF. In nucleotides, the CDR3 is TGCAGTGCTAGAGGGGGGGCTGAAGCTTTCTTT.

There are a few counts of this clonotype. J is TRBJ2-7 and V is TRBV5-1; 10 positions match TRBD1. Germline V gene data show CDR1 as SGHRS and CDR2 as YFSETQ. This CDR3 spans 14 amino acids. Trimming took 0 bases from V and 4 from J; bases not matched to a gene: 1. This CDR3 is CASSLGTGGYEQYF. In nucleotides, the CDR3 is TGCGCCAGCAGCTTGGGGACAGGGGGATACGAGCAGTACTTC.

This clonotype was seen many times. The chain joins TRBV11-1 to TRBJ2-3; 8 bases are shared with TRBD1. Unmatched junction bases numbered 7, after V lost 2 bases and J lost 6 bases. The CDR3 extends over 15 amino acids. From germline, CDR1 is SGHAT and CDR2 FQDESV (reference sequence). The CDR3 DNA reads TGTGCCAGCAGCTTAACCGGACAGGGTATGGATACGCAGTATTTT. It codes for CASSLTGQGMDTQYF.

The chain is built from TRBV7-8 and TRBJ2-1; a possible D gene is TRBD1 (5 bases). Germline V gene lookup returns CDR1 SGHVS and CDR2 FQNEAQ. V dropped 1 base and J dropped 7 bases, with 8 bases sitting between them. The CDR3 totals 13 residues. CDR3 nucleotide sequence: TGTGCCAGCAGCTTAGGGGCAGGGAATGAGCAGTTCTTC. This codes for CASSLGAGNEQFF.

This clonotype was observed at least ten times. This chain uses TRBV28 with TRBJ1-2; 10 nucleotides align to TRBD1. Germline CDR1 and CDR2: MDHEN and SYDVKM. J lost 2 bases, V lost 7 bases, and 4 bases had no gene match. This CDR3 contains 14 residues. The DNA for the CDR3 is TGTGCCAGCACCCTGGGACAGGGGAACTATGGCTACACCTTC. Its protein product is CASTLGQGNYGYTF.

V usage is TRBV2 and J usage is TRBJ1-4; a weak D match, TRBD1 (6 bases). This CDR3 comprises 18 residues. Germline loops: CDR1 SNHLY, CDR2 FYNNEI. Trimming took 2 bases from V and 2 from J, leaving 18 bases between them. The CDR3 nucleotides read TGTGCCAGCAGTGAAAGGGGGGGACTGTTACGGACTAATGAAAAACTGTTTTTT. Translation: CASSERGGLLRTNEKLFF.

The chain combines TRBV5-1 with TRBJ2-7; TRBD2 is a possible D gene (5 bases). The V gene lost 0 bases and the J gene lost 7 bases, with 11 bases spanning the gap. The CDR3 totals 13 residues. Germline V gene data show CDR1 as SGHRS and CDR2 as YFSETQ. The DNA of the CDR3 is TGCGCCAGCAGCTTGGCGGGGATGGGGGAGCAGTACTTC. It codes for CASSLAGMGEQYF.

As for this clonotype: Being one base from a much bigger clone, this may be a read error. The genes are TRBV29-1 and TRBJ1-1; D is unresolved. Germline V lookup: CDR1 SQVTM, CDR2 ANQGSEA. The CDR3 totals 14 residues. Trimming cost V 6 bases and J 3 bases, with 17 bases left between them. The CDR3 reads CSVAMTAVYTEAFF. CDR3 DNA: TGCAGCGTCGCAATGACGGCAGTATACACTGAAGCTTTCTTT.

Ten or more counts support this clonotype. V is TRBV2 and J is TRBJ2-1; 13 bases line up with TRBD2. The germline V gene has CDR1 SNHLY and CDR2 FYNNEI. J gave up 9 bases and V 4 bases, and 6 bases lay outside the gene matches. This CDR3 region has 15 residues. CDR3 nucleotide sequence: TGTGCCAGCAGTGGGGGGACTAGCGGGATTATTGAGCAGTTCTTC. This gives the protein CASSGGTSGIIEQFF.

This clonotype was counted at least ten times. The J gene is TRBJ1-5, the V gene TRBV28; D is unclear. Germline CDR1 is MDHEN and CDR2 is SYDVKM. The CDR3 is 15 residues long. V lost 0 bases, J lost 0 bases, and 6 bases lay in between. This CDR3 is CASSLWQDSNQPQHF. CDR3 DNA: TGTGCCAGCAGTTTATGGCAAGATAGCAATCAGCCCCAGCATTTT.

The chain recombines TRBV24-1 with TRBJ2-7; D is uncertain. Per germline, CDR1 KGHDR and CDR2 SFDVKD. The CDR3 covers 13 residues. V lost 2 bases, J lost 3 bases, and 7 bases lay in between. Here the CDR3 reads CATSDWTDYEQYF. The CDR3 DNA reads as TGTGCCACCAGTGATTGGACGGACTACGAGCAGTACTTC.

This clonotype appeared many times. The chain carries TRBV4-3 and TRBJ2-3; the D gene is possibly TRBD1 (5 bases). The germline CDR1 and CDR2 sequences are LGHNA and YSLEER. V lost 5 bases and J lost 9, with 21 bases in between. This CDR3 has 15 residues. CDR3 DNA: TGCGCCAGCAGCACCAGGGTTTCGGTTGTGGACACGCAGTATTTT. It encodes CASSTRVSVVDTQYF.

In the case of this clonotype: A far larger clone differs by one base, so this is likely a read error. This chain joins TRBV6-2 or TRBV6-3 and TRBJ2-3; D gene uncertain. This CDR3 has 14 residues. Deletions cut 8 bases from V and 6 bases from J, with 18 bases between. Per the germline V gene, CDR1 is MNHEY and CDR2 is SVGEGT. The CDR3 coding sequence is TGTGCCAGCCTATGTCGGGTGAACGCGGATACGCAGTATTTT. Amino acids: CASLCRVNADTQYF.

In this sample, this clonotype turned up many times. The chain carries TRBV2 and TRBJ1-6, with 7 bases aligning to TRBD1. There are 15 residues in the CDR3. Germline V gene data show CDR1 as SNHLY and CDR2 as FYNNEI. V gave up 5 bases and J gave up 5 bases; unmatched junction bases: 6. CDR3 amino acids: CASSPQGGDNSPLHF. DNA of the CDR3: TGTGCCAGCAGTCCCCAGGGGGGGGATAATTCACCCCTCCACTTT.